The rows below give T cell receptor beta chains drawn from one sample of a study of cytomegalovirus exposure and HLA in healthy donors. Sequencing was performed with immunoSEQ multiplex PCR; in TCRdb, only in-frame clones are kept and a portion is missing. In the table there are around 150,000 clones, approximately 80% of which are singletons. Material for sequencing was PBMCs. The receptor source for this set is a man aged 18 to 29 in good health and CMV-seropositive. Each CDR3 is given with its conserved first and last residue. D genes are given only for firm matches. Only part of the rows carry a size: once, few, many, or a class if the clone is expanded.

d_gene,j_gene,v_gene,abundance,len,CDR3aa,CDR3nt
.,TRBJ1-2,TRBV2,once,13,CASSTAGDYGYTF,TGTGCCAGCAGTACCGCAGGGGACTATGGCTACACCTTC
.,TRBJ2-7,TRBV4-2,.,14,CASSQDPQGYEQYF,TGTGCCAGCAGCCAAGATCCCCAGGGCTACGAGCAGTACTTC
TRBD1,TRBJ2-5,TRBV9,.,15,CASSVGSGQGGEQYF,TGTGCCAGCAGCGTAGGCTCGGGACAGGGCGGAGAGCAGTACTTC
.,TRBJ1-1,TRBV6-5,few,15,CASSYSGKGDTEAFF,TGTGCCAGCAGTTACTCAGGGAAGGGGGACACTGAAGCTTTCTTT
.,TRBJ1-1,TRBV13,.,16,CASSLWGLDGNTEAFF,TGTGCCAGCAGCTTATGGGGGCTAGATGGTAATACTGAAGCTTTCTTT
.,TRBJ2-1,TRBV7-2,few,12,CASSLGGTEQFF,TGTGCCAGCAGCCTCGGGGGAACTGAGCAGTTCTTC
TRBD1,TRBJ2-5,TRBV7-7,once,16,CASSLSGTGAQETQYF,TGTGCCAGCAGCTTATCGGGGACAGGGGCCCAAGAGACCCAGTACTTC
.,TRBJ1-5,TRBV19,.,15,CASTDSGGRGQPQHF,TGTGCCAGTACCGATTCGGGGGGCCGTGGTCAGCCCCAGCATTTT
TRBD2,TRBJ2-2,TRBV2,.,15,CARSGGRAVGGELFF,TGTGCCAGAAGCGGCGGGAGGGCCGTTGGCGGGGAGCTGTTTTTT
.,TRBJ1-4,TRBV4-1,.,18,CASSPQVHRRATNEKLFF,TGCGCCAGCAGCCCCCAGGTTCACAGACGTGCAACTAATGAAAAACTGTTTTTT
.,TRBJ1-4,TRBV6-5,.,13,CASSYSSGGKLFF,TGTGCCAGCAGTTACTCGAGCGGGGGAAAACTGTTTTTT
TRBD1,TRBJ2-4,TRBV6-1,.,18,CASSGWDRTILAKNIQYF,TGTGCCAGCAGTGGCTGGGACAGAACTATATTAGCCAAAAACATTCAGTACTTC
TRBD2,TRBJ2-5,TRBV5-1,.,15,CASSLVSGSQETQYF,TGCGCCAGCAGCTTGGTTAGCGGGAGCCAAGAGACCCAGTACTTC
TRBD2,TRBJ2-5,TRBV30,.,16,CAWSVQAGEPQETQYF,TGTGCCTGGAGTGTACAGGCGGGGGAGCCCCAGGAGACCCAGTACTTC
.,TRBJ1-5,TRBV6-6,.,14,CASSLDSPYQPQHF,TGTGCCAGCAGTTTGGACAGCCCTTATCAGCCCCAGCATTTT
.,TRBJ1-1,TRBV14,.,18,CASSQDTRGGWINTEAFF,TGTGCCAGCAGCCAAGATACCCGCGGGGGCTGGATTAACACTGAAGCTTTCTTT
TRBD2,TRBJ2-7,TRBV12-5,.,15,CASGLQITSGYEQYF,TGTGCTAGTGGTTTGCAGATTACTAGCGGGTACGAGCAGTACTTC
.,TRBJ2-7,TRBV6-1,.,13,CASSEVRMDEQYF,TGTGCCAGCAGTGAAGTGCGGATGGATGAGCAGTACTTC
TRBD2,TRBJ2-3,TRBV19,.,14,CASTFGGSTDTQYF,TGTGCCAGTACCTTCGGCGGGAGTACAGATACGCAGTATTTT
TRBD1,TRBJ2-1,TRBV7-6,.,14,CASGHADRVNEQFF,TGTGCCAGCGGACACGCTGACAGGGTTAATGAGCAGTTCTTC